The 6 T cell receptor beta chains in this list originate from one sample, sequenced in a study of regulatory T cells in long-lasting Graves disease. The authors built TCR beta libraries using iRepertoire HTBI primers and Arm-PCR of CDR3 regions. TCRdb used MiXCR to reprocess the multiplex PCR reads, holding one entry per CDR3 protein. Altogether 500,000 to 700,000 distinct CDR3 sequences are present, roughly 30% being singletons, with the ten largest covering under 50%. Time point: persistent/refractory GD, antithyroid drugs over 5 years with positive TRAb. RNA from PBMCs was the source of the TCR library. The sample consisted of peripheral blood mononuclear cells (PBMCs), taken when the disease was refractory, from a patient treated with antithyroid drugs. The receptors originated from a female donor with Graves disease.

Here the CDR3 reads CASRPRAAHNQPQHF. CDR3 sequence (DNA): TGCGCCAGCAGACCCCGGGCGGCCCACAATCAGCCCCAGCATTTT. The V gene is TRBV5-1, the J gene TRBJ1-5; D gene uncertain. Looked up from germline, CDR1 is SGHRS and CDR2 is YFSETQ. Trimming removed 5 bases at V and 3 bases at J, with 15 bases between. The CDR3 spans 15 residues.

The V call is TRBV20-1, the J call TRBJ1-4; 9 bases are a match to TRBD1. V lost 3 bases, J lost 6 bases, and 14 bases stayed unmatched. The CDR3 is 17 residues long. Germline CDR1 DFQATT, CDR2 SNEGSKA (reference sequence). CDR3 coding DNA: TGCAGTGCTAGGGGGACTGTCTGGGGACAGGGCGATGAAAAACTGTTTTTT. Its translation: CSARGTVWGQGDEKLFF.

Worth noting for this clonotype: This may come from a read error, since a much larger clone is one base off. The CDR3 does not close with the conserved phenylalanine or tryptophan, likely indicating a read error. The CDR3 loop reads CASRLDRGYNSPLHL. In nucleotides, the CDR3 is TGTGCCAGCAGATTAGACAGGGGCTATAATTCACCCCTCCACCTT. The chain employs TRBV12-3 or TRBV12-4 and TRBJ1-6, with TRBD1 identical over 8 bases. This CDR3 is 15 amino acids long.

At least ten counts were recorded for this clonotype. The genes are TRBV2 and TRBJ1-5; tentatively, D is TRBD1 (6 bases). Trimming cost V 7 bases and J 1 base, with 14 bases left between them. Germline V lookup: CDR1 SNHLY, CDR2 FYNNEI. CDR3 length equals 15 residues. The CDR3 sequence: CASTRDRTSNQPQHF. In DNA, the CDR3 is TGTGCCAGCACGAGAGACAGGACCAGCAATCAGCCCCAGCATTTT.

In its sample, this clonotype was seen many times. The V call is TRBV28, the J call TRBJ2-2; 11 positions agree with TRBD1. The trim removed 4 bases at V and 4 bases at J, leaving 14 bases unmatched. This CDR3 is 19 amino acids long. Looked up from germline, CDR1 is MDHEN and CDR2 is SYDVKM. Here the CDR3 DNA reads TGTGCCAGCAGTTCCTCGTCGCTCCGGGACAGGGGGATCACCGGGGAGCTGTTTTTT. Its translation is CASSSSSLRDRGITGELFF.

This clonotype was seen repeatedly, ten times or more. This chain links TRBV27 with TRBJ1-5, with D maybe TRBD1 (5 bases). The CDR3 sequence is 13 residues long. V lost 7 bases, J lost 3 bases, and 10 bases lay in between. In germline, CDR1 is MNHEY, CDR2 SMNVEV (reference sequence). The CDR3 region is CASTLGPNQPQHF. The CDR3 region has the DNA TGTGCCAGCACCTTGGGGCCCAATCAGCCCCAGCATTTT.